This TCR beta chain was sequenced during a study of technical replicates of blood from several donors. Using immunoSEQ multiplex PCR, the repertoire was profiled, and TCRdb retains in-frame clones only, with some absent. The sample has just under 100,000 clones, 95% seen once. The source of this sequence is a human donor in good health. Sequenced input: T cells isolated from PBMCs.

The CDR3 sequence is CASSVSSGSRVGELFF. CDR3 coding DNA: TGTGCCAGCAGCGTATCGTCCGGGTCGAGAGTCGGGGAGCTGTTTTTT. The chain carries TRBV9 and TRBJ2-2, with D unresolved. The length of the CDR3 is 16 residues. Germline V gene sequence: CDR1 SGDLS, CDR2 YYNGEE. Trimming cost V 1 base and J 7 bases, with 17 bases left between them.